A selection of T cell receptor beta chains follows, all from one sample in a study of blood T cell repertoires in COVID-19. Method: immunoSEQ multiplex PCR; TCRdb's copy keeps in-frame clones and lacks some. Counted here are 93,000 or so clones, around 90% occurring once; the ten biggest clones make up 3.5% to 4%. Specimen: peripheral blood. These receptors originate from a woman aged 55-69 years with acute or convalescent COVID-19. The CDR3 runs from the conserved cysteine through the conserved F or W. A D gene is named only where the DNA matches it firmly. Rows may omit the clone size; those that give it use once, few, many or a size class.

.	TRBV7-6	14	.	TRBJ1-5	CASSLDSGNQPQHF	TGTGCCAGCAGCTTAGACTCCGGCAATCAGCCCCAGCATTTT
.	TRBV7-6	15	.	TRBJ2-7	CASSLRGGETYEQYF	TGTGCCAGCAGCTTGAGGGGGGGGGAGACCTACGAGCAGTACTTC
.	TRBV10-3	16	TRBD2	TRBJ2-1	CAISESLGLARNEQFF	TGTGCCATCAGTGAGTCGTTGGGACTAGCTCGTAATGAGCAGTTCTTC
.	TRBV6-1	14	.	TRBJ1-5	CASSDRDSNQPQHF	TGTGCCAGCAGTGACAGGGATAGCAATCAGCCCCAGCATTTT
.	TRBV2	13	TRBD1	TRBJ1-2	CASSTTGDQGYTF	TGTGCCAGCAGCACAACAGGGGATCAAGGCTACACCTTC
.	TRBV19	14	TRBD1	TRBJ1-1	CASSIDRGGTEAFF	TGTGCCAGTAGTATCGACAGGGGCGGCACTGAAGCTTTCTTT
.	TRBV2	15	TRBD2	TRBJ2-3	CASSAGSGRTDTQYF	TGTGCCAGCAGTGCAGGTAGCGGGAGAACAGATACGCAGTATTTT
once	TRBV27	14	TRBD1	TRBJ1-1	CASSRDRGLTEAFF	TGTGCCAGCAGCCGAGACAGGGGGCTGACTGAAGCTTTCTTT
.	TRBV7-9	15	.	TRBJ2-7	CASTWATGHSYEQYF	TGTGCCAGCACTTGGGCTACAGGGCACTCCTACGAGCAGTACTTC
once	TRBV12-1	15	.	TRBJ1-5	CASSFRTGDGQPQHF	TGTGCCAGCAGCTTTAGGACAGGGGATGGTCAGCCCCAGCATTTT
.	TRBV3-1/TRBV3-2	11	.	TRBJ1-1	CASSQNREAFF	TGTGCCAGCAGCCAAAACCGGGAAGCTTTCTTT
once	TRBV19	14	.	TRBJ2-1	CASSPLGPYNEQFF	TGTGCCAGTAGCCCTTTGGGGCCCTACAATGAGCAGTTCTTC
.	TRBV19	11	.	TRBJ1-3	CASTDGNTIYF	TGTGCCAGTACAGATGGAAACACCATATATTTT
.	TRBV3-1/TRBV3-2	17	.	TRBJ1-6	CASSHKVVTGYNSPLHF	TGTGCCAGCAGCCATAAGGTAGTCACGGGATATAATTCACCCCTCCACTTT
.	TRBV5-4	14	.	TRBJ2-3	CASSLEVLADTQYF	TGTGCCAGCAGCTTGGAAGTCCTAGCAGATACGCAGTATTTT
.	TRBV3-1/TRBV3-2	14	.	TRBJ1-1	CASSLRVLNTEAFF	TGTGCCAGCAGCCTCAGGGTCTTGAACACTGAAGCTTTCTTT
.	TRBV10-1	16	TRBD2	TRBJ2-7	CASTIHGTSGAYEQYF	TGCGCCAGCACTATACATGGGACTAGCGGTGCCTACGAGCAGTACTTC
.	TRBV27	15	.	TRBJ2-1	CASSIETPRLNEQFF	TGTGCCAGCTCCATAGAAACCCCCCGCCTCAATGAGCAGTTCTTC
.	TRBV6-6	13	.	TRBJ1-1	CASIEPMNTEAFF	TGTGCCAGCATTGAACCTATGAACACTGAAGCTTTCTTT
.	TRBV11-2	13	.	TRBJ1-1	CASSILGGERAFF	TGTGCCAGCAGCATTTTGGGCGGGGAGAGGGCTTTCTTT
.	TRBV7-3	14	TRBD1	TRBJ2-5	CASSSGTGGETQYF	TGTGCCAGCAGCTCTGGGACAGGGGGCGAGACCCAGTACTTC
.	TRBV30	12	.	TRBJ1-6	CAWGVEDSPLHF	TGTGCCTGGGGGGTAGAGGATTCACCCCTCCACTTT
.	TRBV14	16	TRBD1	TRBJ1-2	CASSRINRGANYGYTF	TGTGCCAGCAGCCGCATAAACAGGGGGGCGAACTATGGCTACACCTTC
.	TRBV5-1	13	TRBD1	TRBJ1-2	CASSLGQGGGYTF	TGCGCCAGCAGCCTTGGACAGGGCGGGGGCTACACCTTC
.	TRBV6-2/TRBV6-3	15	.	TRBJ2-1	CASSYDNRLGGEQFF	TGTGCCAGCAGTTACGATAACCGGCTAGGGGGAGAGCAGTTCTTC
.	TRBV10-3	12	TRBD2	TRBJ2-7	CAISTSGSEQYF	TGTGCCATCAGTACTAGCGGGAGCGAGCAGTACTTC
few	TRBV7-8	16	TRBD2	TRBJ2-3	CASSLLTSGSSDTQYF	TGTGCCAGCAGCTTACTGACTAGCGGGAGTTCAGATACGCAGTATTTT
.	TRBV18	14	.	TRBJ1-1	CASSPPIGVTEAFF	TGTGCCAGCTCACCACCGATAGGGGTCACTGAAGCTTTCTTT
.	TRBV28	17	TRBD2	TRBJ2-2	CASSSPSGLSGGGELFF	TGTGCCAGCAGTTCACCCTCAGGACTTAGCGGGGGCGGGGAGCTGTTTTTT
.	TRBV5-1	13	.	TRBJ2-3	CASSGSSTDTQYF	TGCGCCAGCAGCGGGAGTAGCACAGATACGCAGTATTTT
.	TRBV9	12	.	TRBJ2-5	CASSVGGETQYF	TGTGCCAGCAGCGTAGGCGGAGAGACCCAGTACTTC
.	TRBV6-1	14	TRBD1	TRBJ1-2	CASSEQQGVWGYTF	TGTGCCAGCAGTGAACAACAGGGGGTTTGGGGCTACACCTTC
once	TRBV5-1	14	.	TRBJ2-1	CASRERSSYNEQFF	TGCGCCAGCAGGGAACGGAGCTCCTACAATGAGCAGTTCTTC
once	TRBV6-5	14	.	TRBJ1-1	CASNTLGGNTEAFF	TGTGCCAGCAATACTCTGGGAGGGAACACTGAAGCTTTCTTT
.	TRBV7-3	13	.	TRBJ2-2	CASSRSLAGELFF	TGTGCCAGCAGCCGCAGTTTGGCCGGGGAGCTGTTTTTT
.	TRBV9	14	.	TRBJ2-2	CASSVGQSTGELFF	TGTGCCAGCAGCGTTGGACAGTCCACCGGGGAGCTGTTTTTT
.	TRBV10-2	13	.	TRBJ1-1	CASSESGGTEAFF	TGCGCCAGCAGTGAGTCGGGGGGCACTGAAGCTTTCTTT
.	TRBV18	15	TRBD1	TRBJ2-1	CASSPLTGGYNEQFF	TGTGCCAGCTCACCCTTAACAGGGGGATACAATGAGCAGTTCTTC
.	TRBV30	14	TRBD1	TRBJ1-1	CAWTPDRANTEAFF	TGTGCCTGGACCCCGGACAGGGCGAACACTGAAGCTTTCTTT
.	TRBV30	15	TRBD1	TRBJ1-5	CAWSVPGQGDQPQHF	TGTGCCTGGAGTGTACCGGGACAGGGGGATCAGCCCCAGCATTTT
.	TRBV5-5	15	TRBD1	TRBJ1-1	CASSWGTGMNTEAFF	TGTGCCAGCAGCTGGGGGACAGGGATGAACACTGAAGCTTTCTTT
.	TRBV18	15	TRBD1	TRBJ1-4	CASSPEGQINEKLFF	TGTGCCAGCTCTCCCGAGGGACAGATTAATGAAAAACTGTTTTTT
once	TRBV29-1	11	.	TRBJ2-3	CSVTPADTQYF	TGCAGCGTTACCCCGGCAGATACGCAGTATTTT
.	TRBV7-9	13	.	TRBJ2-1	CASSLGAGNEQFF	TGTGCCAGCAGCTTAGGCGCAGGAAATGAGCAGTTCTTC
once	TRBV7-7	15	.	TRBJ2-3	CASSPIRGRTDTQYF	TGTGCTAGCAGCCCCATCCGGGGTCGCACAGATACGCAGTATTTT
.	TRBV7-9	17	TRBD1	TRBJ1-5	CASSLEGLARGPSPQHF	TGTGCCAGCAGCTTAGAGGGACTCGCCAGGGGGCCTTCGCCCCAGCATTTT
.	TRBV28	16	.	TRBJ1-5	CASSLRSGAYNQPQHF	TGTGCCAGCAGTTTAAGGTCTGGGGCCTACAATCAGCCCCAGCATTTT
once	TRBV30	13	.	TRBJ1-5	CAWSVGGDQPQHF	TGTGCCTGGAGTGTAGGGGGGGATCAGCCCCAGCATTTT
.	TRBV27	13	.	TRBJ2-7	CASSFPGSHEQYF	TGTGCCAGCAGTTTCCCGGGGTCGCACGAGCAGTACTTC
.	TRBV2	14	TRBD1	TRBJ2-5	CASSQTGVVETQYF	TGTGCCAGCAGTCAGACAGGGGTCGTAGAGACCCAGTACTTC
once	TRBV12-5	14	.	TRBJ2-1	CASGLPGIVNEQFF	TGTGCTAGTGGTTTGCCAGGAATCGTCAATGAGCAGTTCTTC
.	TRBV5-5	14	.	TRBJ1-4	CASSPGSTNEKLFF	TGTGCCAGCAGCCCGGGGTCTACTAATGAAAAACTGTTTTTT
.	TRBV3-1/TRBV3-2	12	.	TRBJ1-1	CASSPLGAEAFF	TGTGCCAGCAGTCCCCTGGGCGCTGAAGCTTTCTTT
.	TRBV29-1	13	TRBD2	TRBJ2-2	CSVGTSGTGELFF	TGCAGCGTTGGGACTAGCGGCACCGGGGAGCTGTTTTTT
.	TRBV7-2	16	TRBD2	TRBJ2-2	CASSETSGRAGGELFF	TGTGCCAGCAGCGAGACTAGCGGGAGGGCCGGCGGGGAGCTGTTTTTT
.	TRBV5-1	15	TRBD1	TRBJ2-7	CASSLLGTASYEQYF	TGCGCCAGCAGCTTGTTGGGGACAGCCTCCTACGAGCAGTACTTC
.	TRBV3-1/TRBV3-2	16	.	TRBJ1-6	CASSQEKTGTGSPLHF	TGTGCCAGCAGCCAAGAAAAAACGGGAACGGGTTCACCCCTCCACTTT
.	TRBV7-2	14	.	TRBJ1-1	CASSLSTGNTEAFF	TGTGCCAGCAGCCTCTCGACAGGGAACACTGAAGCTTTCTTT
few	TRBV2	14	TRBD1	TRBJ2-3	CASSRDRGADTQYF	TGTGCCAGCAGCCGGGACAGGGGGGCTGATACGCAGTATTTT
.	TRBV28	12	.	TRBJ1-2	CASSLQVRGNHF	TGTGCCAGCAGTTTACAGGTTAGGGGGAACCACTTC